This TCR beta chain stems from a study of CD4+ T cells in melanoma (dated by TCRdb to 2021 to 2024). With regard to the full study: The study examined neoantigen-specific CD4+ T cells in human melanoma.

Points the paper makes about the study in general: Diverse differentiation states were reported to be shown by neoantigen-specific CD4+ T cells in melanoma. Neoantigen-specific CD4+ T cells were reported to be correlated with the function of CD8+ T cells, macrophages and B cells.

Donors were patients with melanoma. This clone was observed once. Its antigen specificity is not known. Base qualities are not recorded, but no much larger clone differs from it by a single base. V was cut back by 5 bases and J by 7 bases, leaving a gap of 17 bases between them. The germline V gene sets CDR1 to SNHLY and CDR2 to FYNNEI. There are 14 amino acids in the CDR3, from cysteine to phenylalanine inclusive. Only the CDR3 DNA stays, 42 bases, in frame from base 1. The method was the immunoSEQ multiplex PCR assay. TCRdb provides this immuneACCESS table in a form limited to in-frame rearrangements. Some clones are lacking; in checked studies, under half of them reflect an unresolved V gene, and why the rest are absent is not known. The sample includes about 9,600 clones, with about 59% observed a single time. Roughly a quarter of the sample is held by the ten biggest clonotypes.

The sequence was collected from a human donor with melanoma. The sequenced sample was cells from a culture (not recorded whether cultured in vitro). The V and J genes are TRBV2 and TRBJ1-1; a weak D assignment points to TRBD1 (5 bases agree). The CDR3 protein: CASSKSGTQDEAFF. DNA sequence: TGTGCCAGCAGTAAATCCGGGACGCAGGATGAAGCTTTCTTT.